The 25 T cell receptor beta chains reported below all come from one sample, sequenced in a study of T cell responses to AZD1222 COVID-19 vaccine. Sequenced by immunoSEQ multiplex PCR; TCRdb stores in-frame clones only, minus some. The sample lists 110,000 or so clones; around 89% were seen once. The starting material was peripheral blood, obtained on day 0 of AZD1222 vaccination. The receptors originated from an adult in good health.

J is TRBJ2-7 and V is TRBV4-1; D is perhaps TRBD1 (5 bases). The CDR3 length is 15 residues. The V end was cut by 1 base, the J end by 2 bases, with 12 bases between. Germline values: CDR1 MGHRA, CDR2 YSYEKL. The chain's CDR3 is CASSQVGQGAYEQYF. For the CDR3, the DNA is TGCGCCAGCAGCCAAGTCGGGCAGGGCGCCTACGAGCAGTACTTC.

V usage is TRBV7-2 and J usage is TRBJ1-1; 8 nucleotides agree with TRBD1. This CDR3 is 17 amino acids long. Germline-derived CDR1 and CDR2 are SGHTA and FQGNSA. Germline trimming cut 4 bases from V and 4 bases from J; bases unmatched to any gene: 14. CDR3 amino acids: CASSWGASRGQVTEAFF. CDR3 DNA: TGTGCCAGCAGCTGGGGGGCCTCCAGGGGGCAGGTCACTGAAGCTTTCTTT.

The chain links TRBV5-1 to TRBJ1-4, with D perhaps TRBD1 (5 bases). Per germline, CDR1 SGHRS and CDR2 YFSETQ. CDR3 size: 15 residues. The ends were cut back, 1 base at V and 8 bases at J, with 15 bases in the middle. The DNA for the CDR3 is TGCGCCAGCAGCTTGCAGGCGGGGGAGCGGGAAAAACTGTTTTTT. Residues: CASSLQAGEREKLFF. Based on the CDR3 plus reference TRBV5-1 and TRBJ1-4, the full variable domain is KAGVTQTPRYLIKTRGQQVTLSCSPISGHRSVSWYQQTPGQGLQFLFEYFSETQRNKGNFPGRFSGRQFSNSRSEMNVSTLELGDSALYLCASSLQAGEREKLFFGSGTQLSVL.

The chain employs TRBV7-2 and TRBJ2-1, with D uncertain. The CDR3 sequence is 13 residues long. Per germline, CDR1 SGHTA and CDR2 FQGNSA. The V end was cut by 5 bases, the J end by 8 bases, with 13 bases between. CDR3 sequence: CASSLLVNHEQFF. CDR3 nucleotides: TGTGCCAGCAGCCTACTGGTGAACCATGAGCAGTTCTTC.

The chain carries TRBV5-5 and TRBJ2-1; D ambiguous. The CDR3 has 11 residues. Germline-derived CDR1 and CDR2 are SGHKS and YYEKEE (reference sequence). Trimming removed 4 bases at V and 2 bases at J, with 1 base between. The CDR3 protein is CASSAYNEQFF. Written as DNA, the CDR3 is TGTGCCAGCAGCGCCTACAATGAGCAGTTCTTC.

Note on this clone: The CDR3 carries no conserved terminal phenylalanine or tryptophan, so it likely arises from a read error. The limits of the CDR3 on the DNA are not certain, so only TCRdb's listed CDR3 is given. The chain employs TRBV28 and TRBJ1-1. In germline, CDR1 is MDHEN, CDR2 SYDVKM. The length of the CDR3 is 9 amino acids, counting both ends. The CDR3 region is CASSSFEAL.

This chain's CDR3 is CASSPLSGNTIYF. DNA of the CDR3: TGTGCCAGCAGTCCCCTCTCTGGAAACACCATATATTTT. V gene TRBV6-8 combines with J gene TRBJ1-3; D uncertain. The V end lost 5 bases, the J end lost 0 bases, and 5 bases lay between the germline ends. CDR1 is MNHGY and CDR2 is SAAAGT in the germline V gene. The CDR3 extends over 13 amino acids.

The CDR3 coding sequence is TGTGCCAGCAGCCTCCGGGACGGGTACGAGCAGTACTTC. This codes for CASSLRDGYEQYF. This sequence joins TRBV3-1 (or the pseudogene TRBV3-2) and TRBJ2-7; the D gene could be TRBD1 or TRBD2 (5 bases each). This CDR3 is 13 amino acids long. V was clipped by 4 bases and J by 4 bases, with 11 bases between them. Germline CDR1 reads LGHDT; CDR2 reads YNNKEL (reference sequence).

The chain recombines TRBV28 with TRBJ1-5, with unresolved D. Per the germline V gene, CDR1 is MDHEN and CDR2 is SYDVKM. There are 13 residues in the CDR3. The ends were cut back, 3 bases at V and 2 bases at J, with 5 bases in the middle. The CDR3 nucleotides are TGTGCCAGCAGTTTGCAGGGCAATCAGCCCCAGCATTTT. It yields the protein CASSLQGNQPQHF.

V gene TRBV20-1 combines with J gene TRBJ1-2; D possibly corresponds to TRBD1 (5 bases). The CDR3 is made up of 13 amino acids. Trimming removed 3 bases from V and 0 bases from J, with 8 bases in between. Germline V gene sequence: CDR1 DFQATT, CDR2 SNEGSKA (reference sequence). CDR3 amino acids: CSASGGANYGYTF. As DNA, the CDR3 is TGCAGTGCTAGTGGGGGAGCTAACTATGGCTACACCTTC.

This clone came up once. The chain couples TRBV30 to TRBJ2-3; 8 positions match TRBD2. This CDR3 is built from 15 residues. V lost 2 bases to trimming and J lost 1 base; unmatched junction nucleotides: 5. Germline V CDR1 and CDR2: GTSNPN, SVGIG (reference sequence). As DNA, the CDR3 is TGTGCCTGGAGTATCCAAGCGGGAGGCACAGATACGCAGTATTTT. This encodes CAWSIQAGGTDTQYF.

The chain has TRBV7-8 and TRBJ1-4, with D perhaps matching TRBD1 (6 bases). Germline V gives CDR1 SGHVS, CDR2 FQNEAQ. This CDR3 spans 15 amino acids. Trimming took 0 bases from V and 8 from J, leaving 13 bases between them. CDR3 DNA sequence: TGTGCCAGCAGCTTAGCGGCAGGGGTGGGGGAAAAACTGTTTTTT. Protein: CASSLAAGVGEKLFF.

The V gene is TRBV29-1, the J gene TRBJ2-2, with TRBD1 as a possible D gene (6 bases). There are 14 residues in the CDR3. V was cut by 2 bases and J by 6 bases, with 13 bases left in between. Germline V gene lookup returns CDR1 SQVTM and CDR2 ANQGSEA. In nucleotides, the CDR3 is TGCAGCGTTGAATGGGTCAGGGGCGCCGGGGAGCTGTTTTTT. It is translated as CSVEWVRGAGELFF.

The chain recombines TRBV28 with TRBJ2-3; unclear D gene. Deletions cut 6 bases from V and 7 bases from J, with 14 bases between. From germline, CDR1 is MDHEN and CDR2 SYDVKM. The CDR3 runs 13 residues. This CDR3 is CASSPGATNTQYF. The CDR3 DNA is TGTGCCAGCAGCCCGGGTGCCACGAATACGCAGTATTTT.

Of note for this clone: An end of the junction differs from the germline gene, which may be a read error. The chain joins TRBV7-9 to TRBJ2-6, with 7 positions matching TRBD1. This CDR3 comprises 17 residues. In germline, CDR1 is SEHNR, CDR2 FQNEAQ (reference sequence). The CDR3 region is CTSSQSPQGAGANVLTF. The CDR3 DNA sequence: TGTACCAGCAGCCAAAGCCCCCAGGGGGCTGGGGCCAACGTCCTGACTTTC.

The rearrangement joins TRBV5-6 to TRBJ2-7; tentative D call: TRBD1 (6 bases). The CDR3 totals 14 residues. CDR1 and CDR2 from the germline V gene are SGHDT and YYEEEE. V was clipped by 0 bases and J by 1 base, with 8 bases between them. The CDR3 region has the DNA TGTGCCAGCAGCTTGGAAACAGGGTCCTACGAGCAGTACTTC. This encodes CASSLETGSYEQYF.

The V call is TRBV10-3, the J call TRBJ2-1, with D perhaps matching TRBD2 (5 bases). V shed 2 bases and J shed 12 bases, with 14 bases lying between them. This CDR3 contains 13 residues. Germline CDR1 and CDR2: ENHRY and SYGVKD. Here the CDR3 reads CAISEEPGVAQFF. CDR3 in DNA: TGTGCCATCAGTGAGGAGCCCGGGGTCGCGCAGTTCTTC.

This rearrangement joins TRBV7-8 to TRBJ1-4; D remains unclear. CDR1 and CDR2 (germline): SGHVS, FQNEAQ. CDR3 length: 16 residues. V lost 1 base, J lost 0 bases, and 9 bases lay in between. CDR3 DNA: TGTGCCAGCAGCTTAGTTCAGCGTGCAACTAATGAAAAACTGTTTTTT. This translates into CASSLVQRATNEKLFF.

This chain joins TRBV5-6 and TRBJ1-4; D unresolved. Germline CDR1 and CDR2: SGHDT and YYEEEE. Trimming pared 2 bases from V and 8 bases from J, leaving 13 bases between. CDR3 length equals 14 residues. The CDR3 is CASSFWKGGEKLFF. The CDR3 DNA reads TGTGCCAGCAGCTTCTGGAAGGGCGGGGAAAAACTGTTTTTT.

This rearrangement joins TRBV27 to TRBJ1-4, with 7 bases matching TRBD1. Germline CDR1 is MNHEY and CDR2 is SMNVEV (reference sequence). J lost 8 bases, V lost 2 bases, and 8 bases had no gene match. The CDR3 extends over 15 amino acids. Here the CDR3 reads CASSLGQEIGEKLFF. CDR3 coding DNA: TGTGCCAGCAGTTTAGGACAGGAAATTGGGGAAAAACTGTTTTTT.

V gene TRBV29-1 combines with J gene TRBJ2-5, with D uncertain. This CDR3 contains 14 residues. Germline V gene sequence: CDR1 SQVTM, CDR2 ANQGSEA. Deletions cut 3 bases from V and 5 bases from J, with 16 bases between. The CDR3 reads CSVDMALGWETQYF. The CDR3 bases are TGCAGCGTTGATATGGCGCTGGGCTGGGAGACCCAGTACTTC.

The chain recombines TRBV4-1 with TRBJ1-1, with a tentative D call TRBD1 (6 bases). Germline V gives CDR1 MGHRA, CDR2 YSYEKL. Trimming shortened V by 4 bases and J by 1 base, and 7 bases separated the two germline ends. This CDR3 contains 13 residues. The CDR3 DNA follows: TGCGCCAGCAGCCGGACAGAGAACACTGAAGCTTTCTTT. Translation gives CASSRTENTEAFF.

J is TRBJ1-1 and V is TRBV6-2 or TRBV6-3; 10 bases are a match to TRBD1. CDR3 length equals 15 residues. Germline V gene lookup returns CDR1 MNHEY and CDR2 SVGEGT. V lost 5 bases, J lost 0 bases, and 3 bases stayed unmatched. The CDR3 DNA reads as TGTGCCAGCAGTGGGACAGGGGTGATGAACACTGAAGCTTTCTTT. This gives the protein CASSGTGVMNTEAFF.

The chain links TRBV7-9 to TRBJ2-3; 8 bases are shared with TRBD1. Germline CDR1 and CDR2: SEHNR and FQNEAQ (reference sequence). J gave up 4 bases and V 3 bases, and 3 bases lay outside the gene matches. The CDR3 loop spans 14 amino acids. The chain's CDR3 is CASSLTGAADTQYF. CDR3 bases: TGTGCCAGCAGCTTGACAGGGGCAGCAGATACGCAGTATTTT.

The rearrangement joins TRBV2 to TRBJ2-1, with unresolved D. CDR3 length: 13 amino acids. The germline V gene has CDR1 SNHLY and CDR2 FYNNEI. Trimming shortened V by 6 bases and J by 6 bases, and 12 bases separated the two germline ends. DNA of the CDR3: TGTGCCAGCAGCCTCGATTTACGCAATGAGCAGTTCTTC. As protein: CASSLDLRNEQFF. The variable domain in full, completed from reference TRBV2 and TRBJ2-1, reads EPEVTQTPSHQVTQMGQEVILRCVPISNHLYFYWYRQILGQKVEFLVSFYNNEISEKSEIFDDQFSVERPDGSNFTLKIRSTKLEDSAMYFCASSLDLRNEQFFGPGTRLTVL.